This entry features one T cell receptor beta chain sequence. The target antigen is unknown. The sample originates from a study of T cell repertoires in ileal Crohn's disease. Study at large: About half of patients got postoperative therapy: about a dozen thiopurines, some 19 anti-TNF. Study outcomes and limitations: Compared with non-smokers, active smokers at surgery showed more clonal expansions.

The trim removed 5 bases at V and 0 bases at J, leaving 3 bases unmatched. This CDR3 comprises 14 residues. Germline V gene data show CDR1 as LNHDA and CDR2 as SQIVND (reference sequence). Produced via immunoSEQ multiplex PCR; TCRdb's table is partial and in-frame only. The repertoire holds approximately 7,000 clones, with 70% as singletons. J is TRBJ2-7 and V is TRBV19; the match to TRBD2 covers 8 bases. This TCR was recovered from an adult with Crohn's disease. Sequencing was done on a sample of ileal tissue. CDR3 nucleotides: TGTGCCAGTAGTCTGCGGGGGGACTCCTACGAGCAGTACTTC. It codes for CASSLRGDSYEQYF.